The TCR beta chain under discussion was sequenced for a study of blood T cell repertoires in COVID-19. Looking at the study overall: The origin of the acute and convalescent COVID-19 samples was the United States, Italy and Spain. PBMCs, B-cell-depleted T cells, or T cells provided the cDNA or gDNA that made up the material.

Deletions cut 6 bases from V and 1 base from J, with 12 bases between. Germline V CDR1 and CDR2: MNHEY, SVGAGI. This CDR3 contains 14 residues. Per the original data handling: Amplifying reference gene primers gave estimates of nucleated cell counts. The repertoire was sequenced with immunoSEQ multiplex PCR; TCRdb's copy has only in-frame clones and lacks some. D and trimming come from the DNA, and the V and J calls and clone size come from that table. This sample has approximately 150,000 clones, with approximately 81% found just once. The chain couples TRBV6-5 to TRBJ2-5, with D perhaps matching TRBD2 (6 bases). This receptor was taken from a human donor with acute or convalescent COVID-19. The donor label of this sample is uncertain. Sequencing was carried out using peripheral blood. The CDR3, as DNA: TGTGCCAGCAGCGCGACTAGGATCCAAGAGACCCAGTACTTC. Residues: CASSATRIQETQYF.